This entry is about one TCR beta chain. The antigen is unknown. TCRdb keeps only in-frame clones here, not all; method: immunoSEQ multiplex PCR. Of over 80,000 clones listed, 90% to 95% are singletons. Prior autoimmune disease or systemic immunosuppression barred patients. This specimen belongs to a study of OX40 agonist ivuxolimab in advanced cancers. Study in general: Ivuxolimab, an antibody acting as an agonist of OX40 (CD134), was used to treat patients. General study findings and limits: Clones of CD4+ and CD8+ blood T cells grew by week 6 at doses of 0.1 to 3.0 mg/kg.

Specimen: CD4+ or CD8+ T cells sorted from blood, collected in a trial of the OX40 agonist ivuxolimab. This clonotype was obtained from an adult with an advanced solid tumor such as melanoma, head and neck, liver or kidney cancer.

CDR3 residues: CASSVYRGTYEQYF. The CDR3, as DNA: TGTGCCAGTAGTGTATACAGGGGAACGTACGAGCAGTACTTC. The rearrangement uses TRBV19 and TRBJ2-7; TRBD1 matches 7 bases. Unmatched junction bases numbered 8, after V lost 5 bases and J lost 4 bases. CDR3 size: 14 residues. Germline V gives CDR1 LNHDA, CDR2 SQIVND (reference sequence).